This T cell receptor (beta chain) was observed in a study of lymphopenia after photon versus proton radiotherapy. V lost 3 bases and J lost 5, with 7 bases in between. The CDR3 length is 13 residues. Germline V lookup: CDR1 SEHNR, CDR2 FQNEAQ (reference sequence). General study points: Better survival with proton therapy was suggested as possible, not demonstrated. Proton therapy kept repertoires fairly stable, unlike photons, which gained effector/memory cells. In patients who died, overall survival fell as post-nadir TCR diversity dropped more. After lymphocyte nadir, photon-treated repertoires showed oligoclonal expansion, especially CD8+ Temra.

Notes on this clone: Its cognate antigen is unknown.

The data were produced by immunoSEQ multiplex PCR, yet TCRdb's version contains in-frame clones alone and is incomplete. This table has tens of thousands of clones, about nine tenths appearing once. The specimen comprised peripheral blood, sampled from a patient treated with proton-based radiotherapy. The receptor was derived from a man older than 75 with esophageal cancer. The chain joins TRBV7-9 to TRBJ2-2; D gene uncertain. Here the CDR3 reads CASSFFRTGELFF. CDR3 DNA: TGTGCCAGCAGCTTCTTCCGGACCGGGGAGCTGTTTTTT.